Sequencing of this TCR beta chain was carried out in a study of beta chain features in type 1 diabetes. Sorting based on CD45RO/CCR7/CD25/CD127/CD95/CD27 separated CD4+ naive, central memory, regulatory and stem cell-like memory cells. Regarding this clone: Antigen unknown.

As every portion of the isolated RNA was reverse transcribed, the sequencing read expressed TCRB transcripts. Sequencing was performed with immunoSEQ multiplex PCR; in TCRdb, only in-frame clones are kept and a portion is missing. This sample has hundreds of thousands of clones, with around 15% found just once. Study-wide findings and caveats: Type 1 diabetes patients showed a moderate but significant shortening of TCRB CDR3s in all four CD4+ subsets.

Trimming removed 0 bases from V and 1 base from J, with 9 bases in between. Germline V lookup: CDR1 MNHEY, CDR2 SVGAGI. There are 15 residues in the CDR3. The gene calls are TRBV6-5 and TRBJ1-1; no clear D. Material for sequencing was naive CD4+ T cells from blood. This receptor was taken from a young man with type 1 diabetes. CDR3 in DNA: TGTGCCAGCAGTTACTCGAGTAGCGCGAACACTGAAGCTTTCTTT. It yields the protein CASSYSSSANTEAFF.